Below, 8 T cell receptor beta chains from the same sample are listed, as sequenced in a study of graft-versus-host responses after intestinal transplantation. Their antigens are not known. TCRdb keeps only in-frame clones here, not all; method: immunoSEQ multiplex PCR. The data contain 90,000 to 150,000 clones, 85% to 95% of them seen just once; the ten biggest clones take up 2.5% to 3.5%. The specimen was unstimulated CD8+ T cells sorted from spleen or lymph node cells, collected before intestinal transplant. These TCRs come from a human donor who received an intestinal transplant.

CDR3 sequence reads: CASSSLLAGGSNEQFF. In DNA, the CDR3 is TGTGCCAGCAGTTCCCTACTAGCGGGAGGGTCTAATGAGCAGTTCTTC. The chain links TRBV6-6 to TRBJ2-1, with TRBD2 identical over 13 bases. Germline CDR1 and CDR2: MNHNY and SVGAGI (reference sequence). CDR3 size: 16 residues. V lost 4 bases to trimming and J lost 7 bases; unmatched junction nucleotides: 7.

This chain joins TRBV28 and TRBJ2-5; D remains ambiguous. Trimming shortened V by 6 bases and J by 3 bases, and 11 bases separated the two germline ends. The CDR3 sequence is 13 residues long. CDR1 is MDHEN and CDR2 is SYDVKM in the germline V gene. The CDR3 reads CASRRTAEETQYF. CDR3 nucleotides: TGTGCCAGCAGGCGGACGGCGGAAGAGACCCAGTACTTC.

The CDR3 spells CASSLDQRAAGPYEQYF. CDR3 coding DNA: TGTGCCAGCAGCTTAGATCAGCGCGCGGCCGGGCCCTACGAGCAGTACTTC. The chain combines TRBV7-2 with TRBJ2-7, with unresolved D. Deletions cut 1 base from V and 2 bases from J, with 18 bases between. CDR1 is SGHTA and CDR2 is FQGNSA in the germline V gene. The CDR3 length is 17 residues.

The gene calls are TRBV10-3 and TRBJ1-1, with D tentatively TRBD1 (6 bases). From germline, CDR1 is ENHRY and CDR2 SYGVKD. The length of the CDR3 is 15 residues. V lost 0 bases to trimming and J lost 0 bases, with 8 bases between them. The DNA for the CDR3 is TGTGCCATCAGTGAGTCCGGGACATTGAACACTGAAGCTTTCTTT. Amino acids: CAISESGTLNTEAFF.

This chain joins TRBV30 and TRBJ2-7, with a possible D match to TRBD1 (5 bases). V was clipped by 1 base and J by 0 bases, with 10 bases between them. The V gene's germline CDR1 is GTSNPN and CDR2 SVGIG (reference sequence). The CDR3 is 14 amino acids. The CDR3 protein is CAWSGAGFSYEQYF. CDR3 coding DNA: TGTGCCTGGAGTGGGGCAGGGTTCTCCTACGAGCAGTACTTC.

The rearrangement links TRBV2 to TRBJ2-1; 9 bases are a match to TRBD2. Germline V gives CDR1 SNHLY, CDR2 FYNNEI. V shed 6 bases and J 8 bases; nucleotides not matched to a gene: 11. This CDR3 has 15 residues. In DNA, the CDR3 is TGTGCCAGCAGGTTCCTAGCGGGATCGGGCGATGAGCAGTTCTTC. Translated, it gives CASRFLAGSGDEQFF.

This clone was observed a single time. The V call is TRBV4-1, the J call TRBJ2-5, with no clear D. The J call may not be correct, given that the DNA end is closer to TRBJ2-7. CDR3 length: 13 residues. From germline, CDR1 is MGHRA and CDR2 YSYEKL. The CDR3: CASSPLQRYEQYF. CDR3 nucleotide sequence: TGCGCCAGCAGCCCACTACAGCGCTACGAGCAGTACTTC.

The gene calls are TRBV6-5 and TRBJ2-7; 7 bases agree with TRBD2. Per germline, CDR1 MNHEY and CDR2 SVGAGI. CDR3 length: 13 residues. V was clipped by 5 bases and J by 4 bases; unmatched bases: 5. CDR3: CASSGGGGYEQYF. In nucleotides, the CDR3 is TGTGCCAGCAGTGGGGGGGGAGGGTACGAGCAGTACTTC.